Below, one T cell receptor (beta chain) is given with its context. This sample is part of a study of control samples from healthy donors and cancer patients. The CDR3 is 14 residues long. Trimming cost V 4 bases and J 1 base, with 10 bases left between them. CDR1 SNHLY and CDR2 FYNNEI come from the germline V gene. The assay was immunoSEQ multiplex PCR, and TCRdb's table has in-frame clones only and misses some. The sample lists 40,000 to 60,000 clones; more than 70% were seen once. The source of this sequence is a man aged 45-65 years with head and neck cancer. The sequencing input was PBMCs. The chain combines TRBV2 with TRBJ1-1; possibly TRBD1 for D (6 bases). DNA for the CDR3: TGTGCCAGCAGTGCGAGGGGGAAGAACACTGAAGCTTTCTTT. Protein: CASSARGKNTEAFF.